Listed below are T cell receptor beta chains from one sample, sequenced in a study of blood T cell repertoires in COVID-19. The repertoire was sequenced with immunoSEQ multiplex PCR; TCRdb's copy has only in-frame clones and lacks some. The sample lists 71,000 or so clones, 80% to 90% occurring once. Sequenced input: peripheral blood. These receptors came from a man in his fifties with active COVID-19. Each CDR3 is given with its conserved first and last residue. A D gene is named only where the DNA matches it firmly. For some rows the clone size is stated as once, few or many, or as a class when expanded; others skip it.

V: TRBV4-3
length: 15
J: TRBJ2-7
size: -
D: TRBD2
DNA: TGCGCCAGCAGCCAAGATTCGGGAGGGGTCTACGAGCAGTACTTC
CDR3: CASSQDSGGVYEQYF

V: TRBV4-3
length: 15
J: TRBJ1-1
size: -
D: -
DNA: TGCGCCAGCAGCCAAGCCCGAGGAGGGGCGACTGAAGCTTTCTTT
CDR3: CASSQARGGATEAFF

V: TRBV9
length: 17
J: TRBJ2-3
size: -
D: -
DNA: TGTGCCAGCAGCGTGACCGCCGGGACTCCCTACTCAGATACGCAGTATTTT
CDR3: CASSVTAGTPYSDTQYF

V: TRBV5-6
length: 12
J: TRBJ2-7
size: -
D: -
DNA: TGTGCCAGCAGCTTGTCAGGCTACGAGCAGTACTTC
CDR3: CASSLSGYEQYF

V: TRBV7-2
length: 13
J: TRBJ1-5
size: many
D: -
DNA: TGTGCCAGCAGCCCGTATAGCAATCAGCCCCAGCATTTT
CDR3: CASSPYSNQPQHF

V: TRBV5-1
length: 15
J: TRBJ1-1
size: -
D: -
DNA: TGCGCCAGCAGCTTGGTGATTATCGGGGACACTGAAGCTTTCTTT
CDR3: CASSLVIIGDTEAFF

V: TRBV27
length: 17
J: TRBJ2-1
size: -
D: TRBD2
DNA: TGTGCCAGCAGTTTACGCCGGGGTAGCGGGGGGGCCCATGAGCAGTTCTTC
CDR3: CASSLRRGSGGAHEQFF

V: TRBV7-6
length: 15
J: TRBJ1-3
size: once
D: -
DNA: TGTGCCAGCAGCTTAGGACCCACAGGAGGAAACACCATATATTTT
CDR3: CASSLGPTGGNTIYF

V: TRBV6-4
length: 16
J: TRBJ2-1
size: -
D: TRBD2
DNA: TGTGCCAGCAGTGACTCGGCTAGCGGGAGGATTGATGAGCAGTTCTTC
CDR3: CASSDSASGRIDEQFF

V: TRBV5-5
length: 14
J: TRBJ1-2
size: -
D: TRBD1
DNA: TGTGCCAGCAGCTTGACAGGGGGCGGCTATGGCTACACCTTC
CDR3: CASSLTGGGYGYTF

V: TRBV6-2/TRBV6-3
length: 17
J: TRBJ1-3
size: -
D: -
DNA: TGTGCCAGCAGTTACGGTCCCCAGGGGACCCCTGGAAACACCATATATTTT
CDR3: CASSYGPQGTPGNTIYF

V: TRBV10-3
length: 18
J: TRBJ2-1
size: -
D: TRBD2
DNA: TGTGCCATCAGTGAGTCGACCCCATCTAGCGGGAGTAGTGATGAGCAGTTCTTC
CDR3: CAISESTPSSGSSDEQFF

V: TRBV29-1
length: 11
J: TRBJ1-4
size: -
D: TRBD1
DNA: TGCAGCGTTGAAGAGAGGGACAGTTCGTTTTTT
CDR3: CSVEERDSSFF

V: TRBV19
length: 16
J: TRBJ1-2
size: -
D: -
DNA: TGTGCCAGTACCCGTGGAGCGGGGGCGGGTAACTATGGCTACACCTTC
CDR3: CASTRGAGAGNYGYTF

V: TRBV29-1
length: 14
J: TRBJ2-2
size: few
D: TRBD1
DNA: TGCAGCGTTCAGGGACAGGGGACCACCGGGGAGCTGTTTTTT
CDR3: CSVQGQGTTGELFF

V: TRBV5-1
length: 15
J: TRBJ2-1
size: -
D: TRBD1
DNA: TGCGCCAGCAGCTTGGACAGGGGCTCAAACAATGAGCAGTTCTTC
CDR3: CASSLDRGSNNEQFF

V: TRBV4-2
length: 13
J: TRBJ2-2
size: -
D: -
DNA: TGTGCCAGCAGCCAAGAAAGGGGCGGGGAGCTGTTTTTT
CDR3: CASSQERGGELFF

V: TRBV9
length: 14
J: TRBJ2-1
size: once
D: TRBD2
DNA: TGTGCCAGCAGCGATAGCGGGGGGTTGAATGAGCAGTTCTTC
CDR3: CASSDSGGLNEQFF

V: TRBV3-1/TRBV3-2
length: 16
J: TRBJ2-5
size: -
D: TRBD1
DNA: TGTGCCAGCAGCCAAAGGCACAGGGGTTCCCAAGAGACCCAGTACTTC
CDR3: CASSQRHRGSQETQYF

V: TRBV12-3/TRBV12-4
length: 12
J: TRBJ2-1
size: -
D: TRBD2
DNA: TGTGCCAGCAGTCCCCGGACTAGCGGCCCGGTCTTC
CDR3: CASSPRTSGPVF

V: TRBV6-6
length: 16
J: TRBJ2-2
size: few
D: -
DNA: TGTGCCAGCAGCCCCAGGAGGTCGCAGACCACCGGGGAGCTGTTTTTT
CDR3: CASSPRRSQTTGELFF

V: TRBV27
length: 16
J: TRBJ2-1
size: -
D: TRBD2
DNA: TGTGCCAGCAGCCGGCCGACCGGGACTACGAACAATGAGCAGTTCTTC
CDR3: CASSRPTGTTNNEQFF

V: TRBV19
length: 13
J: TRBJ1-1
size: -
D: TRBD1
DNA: TGTGCCAGTAGTTTCGGACAGGGGGTAGTAGCTTTCTTT
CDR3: CASSFGQGVVAFF

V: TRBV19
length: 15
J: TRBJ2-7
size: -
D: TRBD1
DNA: TGTGCCAGTGAAGACTCGGGACAGGGGGTTTACGAGCAGTACTTC
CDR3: CASEDSGQGVYEQYF

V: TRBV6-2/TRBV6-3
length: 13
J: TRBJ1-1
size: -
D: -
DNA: TGTGCCAGCAGTTACCGCCGGGGCACTGAAGCTTTCTTT
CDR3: CASSYRRGTEAFF

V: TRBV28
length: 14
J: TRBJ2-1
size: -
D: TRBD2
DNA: TGTGCCAGCCGCGGGGGGCAGAGCTACAATGAGCAGTTCTTC
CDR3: CASRGGQSYNEQFF

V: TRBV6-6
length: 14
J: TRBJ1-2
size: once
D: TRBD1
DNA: TGTGCCAGCAGAATGCTAGGGACAGGATATGGCTACACCTTC
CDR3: CASRMLGTGYGYTF

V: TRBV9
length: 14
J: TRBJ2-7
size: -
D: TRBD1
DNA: TGTGCCAGCAGCGTAGGGACAGGGCCCTACGAGCAGTACTTC
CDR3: CASSVGTGPYEQYF

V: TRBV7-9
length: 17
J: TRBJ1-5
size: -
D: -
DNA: TGTGCCAGCAGCTCCCACGGGGGGCCCGATAGCAATCAGCCCCAGCATTTT
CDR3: CASSSHGGPDSNQPQHF

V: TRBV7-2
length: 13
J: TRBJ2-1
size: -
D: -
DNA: TGTGCCAGCAGCTTTCGGTCACGCGATGAGCAGTTCTTC
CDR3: CASSFRSRDEQFF

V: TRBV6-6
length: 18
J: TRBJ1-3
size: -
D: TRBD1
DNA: TGTGCCAGCAGTCGACCGGGACAGGTTGGAAGCTCTGGAAACACCATATATTTT
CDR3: CASSRPGQVGSSGNTIYF

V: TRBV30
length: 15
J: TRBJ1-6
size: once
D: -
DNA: TGTGCCTGGAGTACACGGACAACGGATAATTCACCCCTCCACTTT
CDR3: CAWSTRTTDNSPLHF

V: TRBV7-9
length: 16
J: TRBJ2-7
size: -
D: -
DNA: TGTGCCAGCAGCAGGGACTGGGGTCCCCTACTAGGCGAGCAGTACTTC
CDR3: CASSRDWGPLLGEQYF

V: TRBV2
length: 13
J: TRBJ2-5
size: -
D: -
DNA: TGTGCCGCAGGGTCGGGCATCCAAGAGACCCAGTACTTC
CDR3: CAAGSGIQETQYF

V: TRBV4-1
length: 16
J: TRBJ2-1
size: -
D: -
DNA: TGCGCCAGCAGCCAAGAAGCCCGGGTCCCCTACAATGAGCAGTTCTTC
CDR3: CASSQEARVPYNEQFF

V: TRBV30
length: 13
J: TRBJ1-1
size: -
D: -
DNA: TGTGCTTGTAGGAGACGGGTGAACACTGAAGCTTTCTTT
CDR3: CACRRRVNTEAFF

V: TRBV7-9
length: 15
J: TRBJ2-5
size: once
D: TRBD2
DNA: TGTGCCAGCAGCTTCCCGGGGGGAAGTCAAGAGACCCAGTACTTC
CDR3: CASSFPGGSQETQYF

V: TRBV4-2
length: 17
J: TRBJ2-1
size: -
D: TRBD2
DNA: TGTGCCAGCAGCCAAGATCGAACTAGCGGGATAGGGCGTGAGCAGTTCTTC
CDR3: CASSQDRTSGIGREQFF

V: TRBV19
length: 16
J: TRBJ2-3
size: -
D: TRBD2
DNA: TGTGCCAGTAGTATACGGCTAGCGGGAGGGACAGATACGCAGTATTTT
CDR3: CASSIRLAGGTDTQYF

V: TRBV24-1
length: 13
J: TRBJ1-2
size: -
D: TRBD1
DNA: TGTGCCACCAGTGATCAGACAGGGGGAGGCTACACCTTC
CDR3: CATSDQTGGGYTF

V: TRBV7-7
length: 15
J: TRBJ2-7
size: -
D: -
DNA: TGTGCTAGCAGCTTCGGACAGAAGTCTTCCTACGAGCAGTACTTC
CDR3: CASSFGQKSSYEQYF

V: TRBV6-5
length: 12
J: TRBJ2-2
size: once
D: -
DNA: TGTGCCAGCAGTACGGGGACCGGGGAGCTGTTTTTT
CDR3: CASSTGTGELFF

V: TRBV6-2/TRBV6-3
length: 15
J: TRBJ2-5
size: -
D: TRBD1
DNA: TGTGCCAGCAGTTATCCAGGACAGGGGAGAGAGACCCAGTACTTC
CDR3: CASSYPGQGRETQYF